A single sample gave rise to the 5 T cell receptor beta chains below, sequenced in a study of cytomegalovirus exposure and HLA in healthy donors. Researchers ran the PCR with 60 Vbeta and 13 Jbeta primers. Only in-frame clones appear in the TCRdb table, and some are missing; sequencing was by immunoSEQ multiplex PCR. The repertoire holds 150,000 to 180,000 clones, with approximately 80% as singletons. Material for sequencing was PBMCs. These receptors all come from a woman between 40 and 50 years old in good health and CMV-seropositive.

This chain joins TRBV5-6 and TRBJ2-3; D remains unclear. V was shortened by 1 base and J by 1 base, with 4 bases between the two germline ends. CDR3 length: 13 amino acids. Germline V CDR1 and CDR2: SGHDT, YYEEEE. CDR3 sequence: CASSLLGTDTQYF. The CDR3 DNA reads TGTGCCAGCAGCTTGTTAGGCACAGATACGCAGTATTTT.

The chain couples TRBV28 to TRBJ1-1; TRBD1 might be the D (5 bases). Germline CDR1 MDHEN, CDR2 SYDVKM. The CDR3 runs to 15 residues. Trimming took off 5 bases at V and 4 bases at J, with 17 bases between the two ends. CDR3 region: CASSVSAGVSTEAFF. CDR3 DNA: TGTGCCAGCAGTGTATCAGCGGGGGTTAGCACTGAAGCTTTCTTT.

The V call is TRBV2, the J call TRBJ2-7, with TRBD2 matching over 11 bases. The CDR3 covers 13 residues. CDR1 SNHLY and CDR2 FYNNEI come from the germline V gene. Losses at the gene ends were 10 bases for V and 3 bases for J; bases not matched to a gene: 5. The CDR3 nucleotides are TGTGCCACAGGACTAGCGGGTGACTACGAGCAGTACTTC. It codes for CATGLAGDYEQYF. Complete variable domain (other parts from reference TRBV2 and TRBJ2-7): EPEVTQTPSHQVTQMGQEVILRCVPISNHLYFYWYRQILGQKVEFLVSFYNNEISEKSEIFDDQFSVERPDGSNFTLKIRSTKLEDSAMYFCATGLAGDYEQYFGPGTRLTVT.

The CDR3 region has the DNA TGTGCCAGCGGGAGTTCAGATACGCAGTATTTT. As protein: CASGSSDTQYF. The gene calls are TRBV18 and TRBJ2-3; D is possibly TRBD2 (5 bases). Germline CDR1 KGHSH, CDR2 LQKENI. Trimming pared 8 bases from V and 4 bases from J, leaving 7 bases between. The CDR3 length is 11 residues.

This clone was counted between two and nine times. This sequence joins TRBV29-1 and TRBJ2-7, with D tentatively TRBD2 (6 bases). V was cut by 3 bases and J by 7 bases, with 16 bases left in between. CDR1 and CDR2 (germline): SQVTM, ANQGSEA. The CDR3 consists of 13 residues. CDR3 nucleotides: TGCAGCGTTGATTACAGGCCCGCGGGGGAGCAGTACTTC. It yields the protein CSVDYRPAGEQYF.